The 11 T cell receptor beta chains listed next were all sequenced from one sample in a study of T cell responses to AZD1222 COVID-19 vaccine (dated by TCRdb to 2020 to 2023). The library came from the immunoSEQ multiplex PCR assay. Not all clones reach the TCRdb copy of this immuneACCESS table, which keeps in-frame sequences only. Checked studies attribute under half of the gap to unresolved V genes and leave the rest unexplained. The sample table shows some 84,000 clones, and roughly 87% are seen once. The ten largest clones add up to around a tenth of the sample. Explained via the paper, the time point label denotes: about 28 days (+/-7) after the second vaccine dose. Sequenced here: peripheral blood, sampled 28 days after the second AZD1222 dose. The origin of the receptors is an adult who received the AZD1222 COVID-19 vaccine.

The rearrangement joins TRBV6-6 to TRBJ1-2, with D possibly being TRBD1 (5 bases). This CDR3 region has 13 residues. Germline CDR1 MNHNY, CDR2 SVGAGI (reference sequence). Trimming left V 6 bases short and J 2 bases short, with 10 bases between. The CDR3 region is CASSPGTNYGYTF. Here the CDR3 DNA reads TGTGCCAGCAGCCCCGGGACCAACTATGGCTACACCTTC.

This chain's CDR3 is CASSLEGHAFF. CDR3 DNA: TGTGCCAGCAGCTTGGAGGGGCACGCTTTCTTT. The chain recombines TRBV5-4 with TRBJ1-1; possible D gene TRBD1, 5 bases. The CDR3 extends over 11 amino acids. V was trimmed by 0 bases and J by 11 bases, leaving 8 bases between them. Germline V lookup: CDR1 SGHNT, CDR2 YYREEE (reference sequence).

The chain joins TRBV9 to TRBJ1-2, with D maybe TRBD1 (5 bases). Trimming took 2 bases from V and 6 from J, leaving 11 bases between them. There are 13 residues in the CDR3. Germline lookup yields CDR1 SGDLS and CDR2 YYNGEE. The CDR3 DNA is TGTGCCAGCAGCGTCAGGGTTGGGCATGGCTACACCTTC. Translating gives CASSVRVGHGYTF.

V usage is TRBV3-1 (or the pseudogene TRBV3-2) and J usage is TRBJ2-3, with D possibly matching TRBD2 (6 bases). V lost 3 bases and J lost 2, with 6 bases in between. Germline V gives CDR1 LGHDT, CDR2 YNNKEL (reference sequence). CDR3 length equals 13 residues. DNA for the CDR3: TGTGCCAGCAGCCAGGACTACACAGATACGCAGTATTTT. This encodes CASSQDYTDTQYF.

The V call is TRBV6-1, the J call TRBJ2-7, with D possibly being TRBD1 (6 bases). Germline-derived CDR1 and CDR2 are MNHNS and SASEGT. V was trimmed by 0 bases and J by 3 bases, leaving 15 bases between them. The CDR3 is 16 amino acids. The CDR3 DNA reads as TGTGCCAGCAGTGAAGCCCACGGACAGAGATTCTACGAGCAGTACTTC. As protein: CASSEAHGQRFYEQYF.

The genes are TRBV6-5 and TRBJ1-5; D may be TRBD1 (6 bases). The CDR3 length is 13 residues. V was trimmed by 11 bases and J by 3 bases, leaving 14 bases between them. The germline CDR1 and CDR2 sequences are MNHEY and SVGAGI. The chain's CDR3 is CAAAGVNNQPQHF. Here the CDR3 DNA reads TGTGCCGCTGCAGGGGTGAACAATCAGCCCCAGCATTTT.

The genes are TRBV6-5 and TRBJ1-3, with D possibly TRBD1 on 6 matching bases. V gave up 8 bases and J gave up 3 bases, with 14 bases separating them. The CDR3 totals 14 residues. Germline values: CDR1 MNHEY, CDR2 SVGAGI. The CDR3 here is CASALGGGGNTIYF. Here the CDR3 DNA reads TGTGCCAGCGCTCTGGGGGGCGGTGGAAACACCATATATTTT.

The rearrangement uses TRBV28 and TRBJ1-1; no firm D call. The CDR3 has 11 residues. Germline-derived CDR1 and CDR2 are MDHEN and SYDVKM. Trimming removed 7 bases at V and 10 bases at J, with 13 bases between. For the CDR3, the DNA is TGTGCCAGCACCCCCCGGTGGGGAGCTTTCTTT. This encodes CASTPRWGAFF.

The gene calls are TRBV27 and TRBJ1-1; D ambiguous. The CDR3 consists of 15 residues. V was cut by 7 bases and J by 2 bases, with 17 bases left in between. The germline CDR1 and CDR2 sequences are MNHEY and SMNVEV (reference sequence). In DNA, the CDR3 is TGTGCCAGCACGCCCGTCAGACTGATTAACACTGAAGCTTTCTTT. Translation: CASTPVRLINTEAFF.

This sequence joins TRBV19 and TRBJ1-3; possible D gene TRBD1, 5 bases. Germline V gene sequence: CDR1 LNHDA, CDR2 SQIVND (reference sequence). The CDR3 contains 14 residues. V was clipped by 2 bases and J by 3 bases, with 8 bases between them. The CDR3 sequence: CASSIRGDGNTIYF. In nucleotides, the CDR3 is TGTGCCAGTAGTATAAGAGGGGATGGAAACACCATATATTTT.

The J gene is TRBJ1-2, the V gene TRBV7-9; 7 nucleotides align to TRBD1. In germline, CDR1 is SEHNR, CDR2 FQNEAQ (reference sequence). CDR3 length equals 15 residues. The V segment lost 4 bases and the J segment 1 base; nucleotides outside the gene matches: 6. This chain's CDR3 is CASSSPGQNNYGYTF. Here the CDR3 DNA reads TGTGCCAGCAGCTCTCCGGGACAGAATAACTATGGCTACACCTTC.